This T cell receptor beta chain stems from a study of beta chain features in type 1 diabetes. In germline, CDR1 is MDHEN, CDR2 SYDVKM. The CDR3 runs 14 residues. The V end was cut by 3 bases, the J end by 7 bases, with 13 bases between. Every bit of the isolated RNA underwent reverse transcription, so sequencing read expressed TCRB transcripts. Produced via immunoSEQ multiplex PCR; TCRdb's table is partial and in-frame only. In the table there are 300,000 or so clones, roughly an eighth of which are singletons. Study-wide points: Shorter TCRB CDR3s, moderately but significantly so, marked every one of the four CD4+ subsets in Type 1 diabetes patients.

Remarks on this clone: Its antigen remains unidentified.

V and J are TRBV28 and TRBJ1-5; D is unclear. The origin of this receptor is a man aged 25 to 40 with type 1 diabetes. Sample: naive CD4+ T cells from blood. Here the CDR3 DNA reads TGTGCCAGCAGTTTTTGGAGGGATGGCCAGCCCCAGCATTTT. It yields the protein CASSFWRDGQPQHF. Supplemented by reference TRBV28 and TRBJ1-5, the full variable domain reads DVKVTQSSRYLVKRTGEKVFLECVQDMDHENMFWYRQDPGLGLRLIYFSYDVKMKEKGDIPEGYSVSREKKERFSLILESASTNQTSMYLCASSFWRDGQPQHFGDGTRLSIL.